This TCR beta chain was recorded in a study of blood T cell repertoires in COVID-19. At the level of the study: Samples of COVID-19 (acute and convalescent) were obtained from the United States, Italy and Spain. The cDNA or gDNA used as material had been derived from T cells, B-cell-depleted T cells, or PBMCs.

CDR1 SGHTA and CDR2 FQGNSA come from the germline V gene. J was trimmed by 3 bases and V by 8 bases; bases with no gene match: 16. The CDR3 consists of 16 residues. Authors' data handling: Estimated nucleated cell counts came from reference gene primer amplification. Sequencing was performed with immunoSEQ multiplex PCR; in TCRdb, only in-frame clones are kept and a portion is missing. V, J and clone size reflect that table, while D and trimming were determined from the DNA. This sample has around 46,000 clones, with approximately 88% found just once. Sequencing used peripheral blood. The V and J genes are TRBV7-2 and TRBJ2-7, with 7 bases fitting TRBD2. This clonotype was sampled from a man in his 70s with acute or convalescent COVID-19. The CDR3 DNA sequence: TGTGCCAGCTCTAAATCCCCACTAGCGTCGAGCTACGAGCAGTACTTC. The encoded protein is CASSKSPLASSYEQYF.